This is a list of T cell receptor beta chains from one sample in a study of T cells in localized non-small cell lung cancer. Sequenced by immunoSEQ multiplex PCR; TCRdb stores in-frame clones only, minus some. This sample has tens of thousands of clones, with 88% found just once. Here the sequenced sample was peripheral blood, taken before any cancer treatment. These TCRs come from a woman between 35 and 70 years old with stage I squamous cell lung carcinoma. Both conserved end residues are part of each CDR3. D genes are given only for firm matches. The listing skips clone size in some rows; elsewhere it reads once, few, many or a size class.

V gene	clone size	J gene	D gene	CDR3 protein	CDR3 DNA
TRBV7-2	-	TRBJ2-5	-	CASSHYKEETQYF	TGTGCCAGCAGCCACTATAAAGAAGAGACCCAGTACTTC
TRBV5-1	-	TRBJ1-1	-	CASSLQTRTNTEAFF	TGCGCCAGCAGCTTACAGACACGAACGAACACTGAAGCTTTCTTT
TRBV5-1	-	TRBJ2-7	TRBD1	CASSRGQGPYEQYF	TGCGCCAGCAGCCGGGGACAGGGCCCCTACGAGCAGTACTTC
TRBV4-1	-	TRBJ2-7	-	CASRRKTGTPGEQYF	TGCGCCAGCAGGAGGAAGACGGGAACCCCCGGGGAGCAGTACTTC
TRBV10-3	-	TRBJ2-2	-	CAISKTAEAGELFF	TGTGCCATCAGTAAGACGGCTGAGGCCGGGGAGCTGTTTTTT
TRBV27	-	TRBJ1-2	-	CASSLVRGRHGYTF	TGTGCCAGCAGTTTAGTGAGGGGAAGGCATGGCTACACCTTC
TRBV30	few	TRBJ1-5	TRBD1	CAWNIGGSHQPQHF	TGTGCCTGGAACATAGGGGGCAGTCATCAGCCCCAGCATTTT
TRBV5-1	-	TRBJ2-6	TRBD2	CASSPGGSGANVLTF	TGCGCCAGCAGCCCCGGGGGGTCTGGGGCCAACGTCCTGACTTTC
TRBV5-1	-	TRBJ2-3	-	CASSSIMADTQYF	TGCGCCAGCAGCTCCATAATGGCAGATACGCAGTATTTT
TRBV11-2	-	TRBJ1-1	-	CASAGNTEAFF	TGTGCCAGCGCGGGGAACACTGAAGCTTTCTTT
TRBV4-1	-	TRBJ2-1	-	CASSQLTGLSYNEQFF	TGCGCCAGCAGCCAACTCACAGGTCTGTCCTACAATGAGCAGTTCTTC
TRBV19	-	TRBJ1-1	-	CASSKDLLNTEAFF	TGTGCCAGTAGTAAAGACTTACTGAACACTGAAGCTTTCTTT
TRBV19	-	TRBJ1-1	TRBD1	CASSSTGGAEAFF	TGTGCCAGTAGTTCAACAGGGGGCGCTGAAGCTTTCTTT
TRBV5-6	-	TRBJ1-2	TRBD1	CASSPTGGGYTF	TGTGCCAGCAGCCCAACAGGGGGAGGCTACACCTTC
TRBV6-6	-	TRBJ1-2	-	CASSPRGSVANYGYTF	TGTGCCAGCAGCCCTCGTGGGAGCGTGGCTAACTATGGCTACACCTTC
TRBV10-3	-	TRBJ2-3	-	CASRSLELTDTQYF	TGTGCCAGCAGGTCCCTCGAACTCACAGATACGCAGTATTTT
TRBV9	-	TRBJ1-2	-	CASSRQGSSYGYTF	TGTGCCAGCAGCCGCCAGGGATCCTCCTATGGCTACACCTTC
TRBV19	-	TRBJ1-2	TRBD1	CASSRDRAAGYTF	TGTGCCAGTAGTAGGGACAGGGCGGCTGGCTACACCTTC
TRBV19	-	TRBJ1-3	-	CASSIRGGYSVSGNTIYF	TGTGCCAGTAGTATTCGGGGGGGATACAGCGTCTCTGGAAACACCATATATTTT
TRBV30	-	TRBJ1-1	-	CAGGTEAFF	TGTGCCGGGGGTACTGAAGCTTTCTTT
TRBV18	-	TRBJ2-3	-	CASSPPSTDTQYF	TGTGCCAGCTCACCACCCTCCACAGATACGCAGTATTTT
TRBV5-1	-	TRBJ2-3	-	CASSLVLDTQYF	TGCGCCAGCAGCTTGGTTTTGGATACGCAGTATTTT
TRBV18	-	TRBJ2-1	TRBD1	CASSRSQGAYNEQFF	TGTGCCAGCTCAAGAAGCCAGGGGGCCTACAATGAGCAGTTCTTC
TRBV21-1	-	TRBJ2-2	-	CASTHASDTGELFF	TGTGCCAGCACCCATGCGAGCGACACCGGGGAGCTGTTTTTT
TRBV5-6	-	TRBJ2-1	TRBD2	CASSSTRLAGGSAQFF	TGTGCCAGCAGCTCAACTAGACTAGCGGGGGGCTCGGCGCAGTTCTTC
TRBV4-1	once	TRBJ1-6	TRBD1	CASSHAGQGSPLHF	TGCGCCAGCAGCCACGCGGGACAGGGTTCACCCCTCCACTTT
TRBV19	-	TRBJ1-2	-	CASSIGLTNYGYTF	TGTGCCAGTAGTATCGGGCTTACTAACTATGGCTACACCTTC
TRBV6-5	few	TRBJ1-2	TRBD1	CASSYLLTGGVGYTF	TGTGCCAGCAGTTACCTCCTGACAGGGGGGGTTGGCTACACCTTC
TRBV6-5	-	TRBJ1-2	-	CASRDSSGYGYTF	TGTGCCAGCAGGGACAGTTCTGGCTATGGCTACACCTTC
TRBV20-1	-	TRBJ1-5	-	CSARDQPQHF	TGCAGTGCTAGAGACCAGCCCCAGCATTTT
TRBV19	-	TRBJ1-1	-	CASSIGGDTEAFF	TGTGCCAGTAGTATTGGTGGCGACACTGAAGCTTTCTTT
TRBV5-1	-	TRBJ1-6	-	CASSLVSTDNSPLHF	TGCGCCAGCAGCTTGGTATCAACGGATAATTCACCCCTCCACTTT
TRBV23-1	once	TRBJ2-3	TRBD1	CASTPDRGHEDTQYF	TGCGCCAGCACTCCGGACAGGGGGCATGAAGATACGCAGTATTTT
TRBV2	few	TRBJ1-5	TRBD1	CASSVRGQGRQPQHF	TGTGCCAGCAGTGTGAGGGGACAGGGTCGCCAGCCCCAGCATTTT
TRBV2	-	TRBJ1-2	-	CASTPQSRGGYTF	TGTGCCAGCACCCCGCAATCACGCGGGGGCTACACCTTC
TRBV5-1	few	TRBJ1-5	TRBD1	CASSLTGGKGNQPQHF	TGCGCCAGCAGCTTGACAGGGGGCAAAGGCAATCAGCCCCAGCATTTT
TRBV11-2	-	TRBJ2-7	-	CASSLVSRGEQYF	TGTGCCAGCAGCTTAGTATCCAGGGGCGAGCAGTACTTC
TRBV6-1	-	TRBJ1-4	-	CATLGWSNEKLFF	TGTGCCACACTGGGGTGGTCTAATGAAAAACTGTTTTTT
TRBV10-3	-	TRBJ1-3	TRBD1	CAIRDLGQGGNTIYF	TGTGCCATCAGGGACCTTGGACAGGGTGGAAACACCATATATTTT
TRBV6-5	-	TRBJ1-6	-	CASSDPDNSPLHF	TGTGCCAGCAGTGACCCCGATAATTCACCCCTCCACTTT
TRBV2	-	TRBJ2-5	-	CASSRLAETQYF	TGTGCCAGCTCGAGGCTAGCGGAGACCCAGTACTTC
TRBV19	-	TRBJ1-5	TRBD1	CASSSRQGGNQPQHF	TGTGCCAGTAGTTCTAGACAGGGCGGCAATCAGCCCCAGCATTTT
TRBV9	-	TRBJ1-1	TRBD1	CASSLEGQLNTEAFF	TGTGCCAGCAGCCTTGAGGGACAGTTGAACACTGAAGCTTTCTTT
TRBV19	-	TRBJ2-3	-	CASSIGGGTKYYTDTQYF	TGTGCCAGTAGTATAGGAGGGGGAACCAAATATTACACAGATACGCAGTATTTT
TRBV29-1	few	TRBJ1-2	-	CSARSGDTREGYTF	TGCAGCGCTCGATCTGGGGATACGAGAGAGGGCTACACCTTC
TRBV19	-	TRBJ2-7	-	CASSAAHSGGPYEQYF	TGTGCCAGTAGCGCTGCCCACTCCGGGGGCCCCTACGAGCAGTACTTC
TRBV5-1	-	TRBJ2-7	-	CASSLEDTYEQYF	TGCGCCAGCAGCTTGGAGGACACCTACGAGCAGTACTTC
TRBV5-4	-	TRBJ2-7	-	CASSPKGLNYEQYF	TGTGCCAGCTCTCCCAAGGGCTTAAACTACGAGCAGTACTTC
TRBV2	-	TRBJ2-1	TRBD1	CASNYRGSYNEQFF	TGTGCCAGCAATTACAGGGGTTCCTACAATGAGCAGTTCTTC
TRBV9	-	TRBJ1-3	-	CASSVSHSGNTIYF	TGTGCCAGCAGCGTATCTCACTCTGGAAACACCATATATTTT
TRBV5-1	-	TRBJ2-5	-	CASSPTSKKETQYF	TGCGCCAGCAGCCCGACTAGTAAAAAAGAGACCCAGTACTTC
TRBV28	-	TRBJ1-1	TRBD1	CASIISTGATEAFF	TGTGCCAGCATTATCTCGACAGGGGCCACTGAAGCTTTCTTT
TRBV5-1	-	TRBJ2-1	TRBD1	CASSYGQGMGNEQFF	TGCGCCAGCAGCTACGGACAGGGAATGGGCAATGAGCAGTTCTTC
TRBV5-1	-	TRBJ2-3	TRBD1	CASSSQTGAGDTQYF	TGCGCCAGCAGCTCCCAGACAGGGGCAGGAGATACGCAGTATTTT
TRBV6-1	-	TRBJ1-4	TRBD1	CASRYRGLGEKLFF	TGTGCCAGCAGATACAGGGGATTGGGGGAAAAACTGTTTTTT